This T cell receptor (beta chain) was recorded in a study of T cell responses to AZD1222 COVID-19 vaccine. Study-level findings and limits: Vaccine-associated CD4 TCRs spanned spike, dominant at 160-218 and 743-854.

As regards this clone: Its specificity is not known.

The data were produced by immunoSEQ multiplex PCR, yet TCRdb's version contains in-frame clones alone and is incomplete. This table holds roughly 120,000 clones, roughly nine tenths found once. This CDR3 comprises 14 residues. Germline V lookup: CDR1 MNHEY, CDR2 SVGAGI. The V gene lost 6 bases and the J gene lost 2 bases, with 14 bases spanning the gap. The sequences come from peripheral blood, collected on day 0 of AZD1222 vaccination. This receptor was identified in an adult in good health. The chain carries TRBV6-5 and TRBJ2-7; TRBD2 is a possible D gene (5 bases). The CDR3 region is CASRPNEGAYEQYF. In DNA, the CDR3 is TGTGCCAGCAGGCCTAACGAGGGTGCCTACGAGCAGTACTTC.